The entry below gives a single T cell receptor beta chain sequence along with its context. Only in-frame clones appear in the TCRdb table, and some are missing; sequencing was by immunoSEQ multiplex PCR. This listing includes about 140,000 clones. The ends were cut back, 5 bases at V and 3 bases at J, with 10 bases in the middle. CDR1 and CDR2 from the germline V gene are MNHEY and SMNVEV (reference sequence). This CDR3 region has 14 residues. This sample was included in a study of T cell responses to AZD1222 COVID-19 vaccine. The rearrangement joins TRBV27 to TRBJ1-4; D not certain. Sequenced input: peripheral blood. The TCR comes from an adult in good health. The CDR3 reads CASSALGPNEKLFF. CDR3 bases: TGTGCCAGCAGTGCCTTGGGTCCTAATGAAAAACTGTTTTTT.